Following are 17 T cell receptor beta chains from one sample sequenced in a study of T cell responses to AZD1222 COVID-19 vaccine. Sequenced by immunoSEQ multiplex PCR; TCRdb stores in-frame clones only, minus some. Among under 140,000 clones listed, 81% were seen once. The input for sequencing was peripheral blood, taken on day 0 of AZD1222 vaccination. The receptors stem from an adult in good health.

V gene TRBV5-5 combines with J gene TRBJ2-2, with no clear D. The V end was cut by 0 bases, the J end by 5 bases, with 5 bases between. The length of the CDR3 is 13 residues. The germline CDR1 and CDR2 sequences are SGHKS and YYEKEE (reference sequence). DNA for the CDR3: TGTGCCAGCAGCTTGGATGGGACCGGGGAGCTGTTTTTT. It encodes CASSLDGTGELFF.

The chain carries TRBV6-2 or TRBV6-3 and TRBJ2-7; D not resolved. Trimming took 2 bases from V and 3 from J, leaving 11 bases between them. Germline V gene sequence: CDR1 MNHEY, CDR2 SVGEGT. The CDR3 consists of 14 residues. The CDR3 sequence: CASSYKSAVYEQYF. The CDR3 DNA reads TGTGCCAGCAGTTACAAGAGCGCAGTCTACGAGCAGTACTTC.

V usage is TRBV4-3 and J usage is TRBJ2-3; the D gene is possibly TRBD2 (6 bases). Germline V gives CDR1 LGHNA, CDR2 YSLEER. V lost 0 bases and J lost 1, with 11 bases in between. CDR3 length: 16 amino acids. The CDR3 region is CASSQDRASGTDTQYF. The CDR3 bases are TGCGCCAGCAGCCAAGACAGGGCTAGCGGCACAGATACGCAGTATTTT.

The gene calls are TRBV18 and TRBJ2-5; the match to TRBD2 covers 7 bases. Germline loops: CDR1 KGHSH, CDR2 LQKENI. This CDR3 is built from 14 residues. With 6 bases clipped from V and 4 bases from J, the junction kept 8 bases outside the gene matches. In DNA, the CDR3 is TGTGCCAGCTCCCCTTTCGAGCGGGGAGAGACCCAGTACTTC. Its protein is CASSPFERGETQYF.

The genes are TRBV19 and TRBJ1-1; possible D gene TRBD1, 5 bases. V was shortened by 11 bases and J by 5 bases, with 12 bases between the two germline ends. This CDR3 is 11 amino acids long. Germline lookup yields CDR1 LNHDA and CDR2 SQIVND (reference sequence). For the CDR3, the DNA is TGTGCCTCTTCGGGGGTAACTGAAGCTTTCTTT. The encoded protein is CASSGVTEAFF.

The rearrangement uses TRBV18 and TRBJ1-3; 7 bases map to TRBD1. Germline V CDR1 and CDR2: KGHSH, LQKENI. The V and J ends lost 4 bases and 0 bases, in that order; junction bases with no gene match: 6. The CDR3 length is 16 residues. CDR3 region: CASSLNQGVSGNTIYF. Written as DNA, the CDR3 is TGTGCCAGCTCACTAAACCAGGGGGTCTCTGGAAACACCATATATTTT. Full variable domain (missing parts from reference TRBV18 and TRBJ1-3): NAGVMQNPRHLVRRRGQEARLRCSPMKGHSHVYWYRQLPEEGLKFMVYLQKENIIDESGMPKERFSAEFPKEGPSILRIQQVVRGDSAAYFCASSLNQGVSGNTIYFGEGSWLTVV.

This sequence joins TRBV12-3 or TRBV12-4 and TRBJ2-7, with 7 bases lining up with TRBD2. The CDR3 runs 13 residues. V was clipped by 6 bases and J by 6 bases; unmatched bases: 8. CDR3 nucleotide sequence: TGTGCCAGCAGCCTTCCTCCGGGAGGCGAGCAGTACTTC. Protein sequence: CASSLPPGGEQYF.

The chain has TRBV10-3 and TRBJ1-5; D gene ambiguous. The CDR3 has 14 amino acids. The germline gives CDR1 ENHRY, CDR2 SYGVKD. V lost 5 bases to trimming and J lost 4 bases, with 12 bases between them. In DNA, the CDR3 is TGTGCCATCAGTCGGACGGCGACTAATCAGCCCCAGCATTTT. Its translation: CAISRTATNQPQHF.

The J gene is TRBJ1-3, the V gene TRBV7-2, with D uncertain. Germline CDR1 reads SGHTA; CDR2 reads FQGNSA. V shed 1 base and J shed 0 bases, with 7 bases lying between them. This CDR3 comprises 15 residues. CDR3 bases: TGTGCCAGCAGCTTAGGCGGGAGCTCTGGAAACACCATATATTTT. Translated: CASSLGGSSGNTIYF.

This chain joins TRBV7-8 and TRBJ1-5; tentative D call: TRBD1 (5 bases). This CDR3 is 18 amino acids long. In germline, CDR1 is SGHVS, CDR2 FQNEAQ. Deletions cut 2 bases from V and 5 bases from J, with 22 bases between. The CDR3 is CASSLSGVRGKVHQPQHF. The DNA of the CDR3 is TGTGCCAGCAGCTTAAGTGGTGTGCGGGGGAAGGTCCATCAGCCCCAGCATTTT.

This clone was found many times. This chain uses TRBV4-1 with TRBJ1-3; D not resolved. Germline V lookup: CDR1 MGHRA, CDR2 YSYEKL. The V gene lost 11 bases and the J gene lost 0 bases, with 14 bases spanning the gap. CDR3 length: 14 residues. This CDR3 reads CAPKTDDSGNTIYF. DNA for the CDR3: TGCGCCCCCAAGACGGATGACTCTGGAAACACCATATATTTT.

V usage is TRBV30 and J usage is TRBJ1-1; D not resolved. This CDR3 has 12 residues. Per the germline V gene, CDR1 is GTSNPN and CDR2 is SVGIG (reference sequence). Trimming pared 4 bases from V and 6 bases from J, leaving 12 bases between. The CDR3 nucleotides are TGTGCCTGGACTACAGCCGGGGCTGAAGCTTTCTTT. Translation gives CAWTTAGAEAFF.

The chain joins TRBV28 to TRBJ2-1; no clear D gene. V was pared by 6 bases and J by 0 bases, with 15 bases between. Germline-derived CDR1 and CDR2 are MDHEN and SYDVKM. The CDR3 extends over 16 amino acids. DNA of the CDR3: TGTGCCAGCAGGCACGGCAGAATCAGCTCCTACAATGAGCAGTTCTTC. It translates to CASRHGRISSYNEQFF.

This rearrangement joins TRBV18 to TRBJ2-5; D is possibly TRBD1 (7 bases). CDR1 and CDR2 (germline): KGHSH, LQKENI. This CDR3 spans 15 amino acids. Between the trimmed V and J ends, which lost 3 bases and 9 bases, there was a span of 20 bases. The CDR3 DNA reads TGTGCCAGCTCACCGCCCCTCGGAACAGGGGAGGCCCAGTACTTC. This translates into CASSPPLGTGEAQYF.

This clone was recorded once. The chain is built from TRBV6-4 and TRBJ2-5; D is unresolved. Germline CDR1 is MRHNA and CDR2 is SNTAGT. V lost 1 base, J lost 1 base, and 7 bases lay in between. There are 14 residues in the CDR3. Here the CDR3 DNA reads TGTGCCAGCAGTGACTTTTTGGGCCAAGAGACCCAGTACTTC. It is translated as CASSDFLGQETQYF.

CDR3 DNA: TGTGCCAGCAGTCCATCCGGGACAGGGGCTGGCTACACCTTC. This encodes CASSPSGTGAGYTF. The chain is built from TRBV7-2 and TRBJ1-2, with TRBD1 identical over 10 bases. The CDR3 has 14 residues. Trimming cost V 6 bases and J 7 bases; bases outside gene matches: 8. Germline V gene sequence: CDR1 SGHTA, CDR2 FQGNSA.

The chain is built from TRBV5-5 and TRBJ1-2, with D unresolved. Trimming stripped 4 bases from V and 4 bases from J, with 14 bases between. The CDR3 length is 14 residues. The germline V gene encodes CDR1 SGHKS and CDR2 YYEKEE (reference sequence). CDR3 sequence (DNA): TGTGCCAGCAGCAGGACGTTGGAGGGCTATGGCTACACCTTC. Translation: CASSRTLEGYGYTF.